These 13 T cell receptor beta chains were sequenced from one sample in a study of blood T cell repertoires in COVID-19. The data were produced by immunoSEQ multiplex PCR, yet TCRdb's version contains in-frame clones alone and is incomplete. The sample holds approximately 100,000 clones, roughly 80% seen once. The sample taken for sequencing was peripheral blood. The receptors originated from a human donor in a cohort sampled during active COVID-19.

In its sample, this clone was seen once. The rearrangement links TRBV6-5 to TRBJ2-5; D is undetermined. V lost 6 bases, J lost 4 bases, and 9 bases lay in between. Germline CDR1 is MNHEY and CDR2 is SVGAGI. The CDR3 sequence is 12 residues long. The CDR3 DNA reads TGTGCCAGCAGCGCCCACAGAGAGACCCAGTACTTC. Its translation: CASSAHRETQYF.

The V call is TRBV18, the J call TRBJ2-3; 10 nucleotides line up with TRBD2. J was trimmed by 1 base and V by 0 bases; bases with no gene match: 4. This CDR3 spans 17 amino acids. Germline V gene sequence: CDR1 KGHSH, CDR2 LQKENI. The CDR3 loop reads CASSPPRLAGGTDTQYF. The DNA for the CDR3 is TGTGCCAGCTCACCACCGCGGCTAGCGGGGGGCACAGATACGCAGTATTTT.

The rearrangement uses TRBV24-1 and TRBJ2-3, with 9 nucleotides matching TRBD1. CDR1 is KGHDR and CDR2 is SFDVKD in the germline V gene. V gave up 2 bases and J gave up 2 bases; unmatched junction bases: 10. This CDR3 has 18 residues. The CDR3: CATSDSLSTGGITDTQYF. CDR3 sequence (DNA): TGTGCCACCAGTGATTCCTTGAGCACAGGGGGCATCACAGATACGCAGTATTTT.

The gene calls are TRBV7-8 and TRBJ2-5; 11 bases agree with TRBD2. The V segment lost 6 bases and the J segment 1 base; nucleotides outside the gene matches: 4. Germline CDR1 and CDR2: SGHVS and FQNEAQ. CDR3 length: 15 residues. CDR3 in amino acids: CASREGTSGQETQYF. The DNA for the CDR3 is TGTGCCAGCAGGGAGGGGACTAGCGGCCAAGAGACCCAGTACTTC.

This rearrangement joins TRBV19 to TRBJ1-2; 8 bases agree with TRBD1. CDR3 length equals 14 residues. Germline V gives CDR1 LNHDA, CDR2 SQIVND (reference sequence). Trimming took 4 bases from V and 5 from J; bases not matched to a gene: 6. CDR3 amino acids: CASSTVDREYGYTF. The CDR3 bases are TGTGCCAGTAGTACAGTGGACAGGGAGTATGGCTACACCTTC.

CDR3 sequence: CASSDMNEKLFF. In DNA form, the CDR3 reads TGCGCCAGCAGTGATATGAATGAAAAACTGTTTTTT. The V gene is TRBV10-1, the J gene TRBJ1-4; D is ambiguous. The CDR3 totals 12 residues. The ends were cut back, 3 bases at V and 5 bases at J, with 4 bases in the middle. Germline CDR1 is WNHNN and CDR2 is SYGVQD (reference sequence).

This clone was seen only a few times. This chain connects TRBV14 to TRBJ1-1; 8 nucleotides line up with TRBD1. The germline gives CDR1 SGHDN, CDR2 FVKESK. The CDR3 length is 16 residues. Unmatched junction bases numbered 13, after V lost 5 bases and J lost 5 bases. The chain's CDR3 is CASSSYYQGAGTEAFF. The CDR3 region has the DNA TGTGCCAGCAGCTCTTATTACCAGGGGGCGGGAACTGAAGCTTTCTTT.

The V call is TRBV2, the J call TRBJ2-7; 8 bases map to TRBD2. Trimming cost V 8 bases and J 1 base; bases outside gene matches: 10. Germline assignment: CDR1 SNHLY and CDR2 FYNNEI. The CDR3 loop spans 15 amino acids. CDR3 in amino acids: CASHYSGKGSYEQYF. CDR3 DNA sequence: TGTGCCAGCCACTATAGCGGGAAAGGTTCCTACGAGCAGTACTTC.

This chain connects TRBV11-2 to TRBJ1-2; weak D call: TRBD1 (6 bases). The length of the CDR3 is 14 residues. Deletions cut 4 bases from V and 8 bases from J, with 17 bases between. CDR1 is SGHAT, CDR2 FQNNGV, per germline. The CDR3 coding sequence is TGTGCCAGCAGCTCCGACAGGAGAAAAGGAGGCTACACCTTC. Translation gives CASSSDRRKGGYTF.

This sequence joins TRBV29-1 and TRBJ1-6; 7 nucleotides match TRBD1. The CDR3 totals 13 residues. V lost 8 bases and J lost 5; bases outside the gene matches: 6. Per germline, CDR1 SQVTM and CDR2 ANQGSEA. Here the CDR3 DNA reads TGCAGCACCCGAACAGGGGATAATTCACCCCTCCACTTT. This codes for CSTRTGDNSPLHF.

The CDR3 DNA sequence: TGTGCCAGCAGCCAAGAACCCTCAACCGGGACTCAACAAGAGACCCAGTACTTC. It translates to CASSQEPSTGTQQETQYF. The chain recombines TRBV3-1 (or the pseudogene TRBV3-2) with TRBJ2-5, with D possibly matching TRBD2 (6 bases). CDR3 size: 18 residues. Trimming pared 0 bases from V and 2 bases from J, leaving 19 bases between. Germline V gene sequence: CDR1 LGHDT, CDR2 YNNKEL (reference sequence).

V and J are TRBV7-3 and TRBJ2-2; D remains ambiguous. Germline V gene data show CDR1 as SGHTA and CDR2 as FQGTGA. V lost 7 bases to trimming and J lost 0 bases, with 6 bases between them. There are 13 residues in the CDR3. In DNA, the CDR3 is TGTGCCAGCACGTCAGCGAACACCGGGGAGCTGTTTTTT. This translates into CASTSANTGELFF.

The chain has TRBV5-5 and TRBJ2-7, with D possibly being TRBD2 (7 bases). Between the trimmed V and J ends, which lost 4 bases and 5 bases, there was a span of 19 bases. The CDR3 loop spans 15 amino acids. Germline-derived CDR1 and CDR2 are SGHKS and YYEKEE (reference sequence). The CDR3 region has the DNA TGTGCCAGCAGCGACTATCTAGGGGGGGCCCACGAGCAGTACTTC. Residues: CASSDYLGGAHEQYF.